Presented here are 16 T cell receptor beta chains from one specimen sequenced in a study of blood T cell repertoires in COVID-19. The repertoire was sequenced with immunoSEQ multiplex PCR; TCRdb's copy has only in-frame clones and lacks some. The table includes 200,000 or so clones, roughly 80% detected once. Input material: PBMCs or T cells enriched from blood (not recorded which). The source is a man between 35 and 55 years old who had recovered from COVID-19.

This chain uses TRBV5-6 with TRBJ2-1; the match to TRBD1 covers 9 bases. The germline V gene has CDR1 SGHDT and CDR2 YYEEEE. This CDR3 has 15 amino acids. V lost 5 bases to trimming and J lost 6 bases; unmatched junction nucleotides: 9. The CDR3 is CASSIGTGSFNEQFF. CDR3 DNA sequence: TGTGCCAGCAGTATAGGGACAGGGAGTTTCAATGAGCAGTTCTTC.

This chain connects TRBV5-4 to TRBJ2-1, with 7 bases that match TRBD1. V was clipped by 0 bases and J by 3 bases; unmatched bases: 0. Looked up from germline, CDR1 is SGHNT and CDR2 is YYREEE (reference sequence). The CDR3 has 14 residues. In DNA, the CDR3 is TGTGCCAGCAGCTTGGGACAGGGCTACAATGAGCAGTTCTTC. Its translation is CASSLGQGYNEQFF.

The chain combines TRBV7-8 with TRBJ2-7, with 7 nucleotides matching TRBD1. The CDR3 runs 14 residues. J gave up 1 base and V 5 bases, and 5 bases lay outside the gene matches. Per the germline V gene, CDR1 is SGHVS and CDR2 is FQNEAQ. The CDR3 spells CASSPRGQSYEQYF. The CDR3 DNA is TGTGCCAGCAGCCCCCGGGGACAGTCCTACGAGCAGTACTTC.

Here the CDR3 reads CARSLAQGEAQSTGELFF. CDR3 DNA sequence: TGTGCCAGAAGCTTGGCGCAGGGGGAGGCTCAGAGCACCGGGGAGCTGTTTTTT. The chain employs TRBV5-3 and TRBJ2-2, with a weak D call TRBD1 (7 bases). TRBV5-3 is annotated as an ORF whose role is uncertain. This CDR3 contains 18 residues. V was trimmed by 0 bases and J by 4 bases, leaving 19 bases between them.

This sequence joins TRBV2 and TRBJ1-2; D is undetermined. CDR1 and CDR2 (germline): SNHLY, FYNNEI. With 3 bases removed from V and 4 bases from J, the gap between germline ends came to 9 bases. This CDR3 is built from 13 residues. DNA for the CDR3: TGTGCCAGCAGTGAGACCGCGGGCTATGGCTACACCTTC. This gives the protein CASSETAGYGYTF.

The rearrangement uses TRBV7-6 and TRBJ1-4; 7 bases are shared with TRBD1. Trimming at V came to 5 bases and at J to 4 bases, leaving 19 bases not matched to a gene. The length of the CDR3 is 19 residues. Germline V gene lookup returns CDR1 SGHVS and CDR2 FNYEAQ. The CDR3 region has the DNA TGTGCCAGCAGCACTCGGATAATTATAGCGGGGACAGTTAATGAAAAACTGTTTTTT. This gives the protein CASSTRIIIAGTVNEKLFF.

The chain carries TRBV5-8 and TRBJ1-2; 7 bases are shared with TRBD1. V shed 4 bases and J 3 bases; nucleotides not matched to a gene: 9. This CDR3 is built from 15 residues. Germline lookup yields CDR1 SGHTS and CDR2 YDEGEE. The chain's CDR3 is CASSLSGQLDYGYTF. The CDR3 bases are TGTGCCAGCAGCCTCTCGGGACAGCTAGACTATGGCTACACCTTC.

This rearrangement joins TRBV3-1 (or the pseudogene TRBV3-2) to TRBJ1-1, with 12 bases fitting TRBD1. CDR1 LGHDT and CDR2 YNNKEL come from the germline V gene (reference sequence). The CDR3 loop spans 13 amino acids. The V and J ends lost 8 bases and 10 bases, in that order; junction bases with no gene match: 8. CDR3 in amino acids: CASRKGQGAGAFF. The DNA for the CDR3 is TGTGCCAGCCGCAAGGGACAGGGGGCAGGAGCTTTCTTT.

J is TRBJ1-1 and V is TRBV4-1; TRBD1 aligns across 7 bases. The CDR3 is made up of 17 amino acids. Germline-derived CDR1 and CDR2 are MGHRA and YSYEKL. V dropped 0 bases and J dropped 4; count of bases not matched to a gene: 11. The CDR3 sequence: CASSQDSDRARATEAFF. Here the CDR3 DNA reads TGCGCCAGCAGCCAAGATTCAGACAGGGCGAGGGCCACTGAAGCTTTCTTT.

The chain has TRBV16 and TRBJ1-1, with 7 bases that match TRBD1. This CDR3 has 13 residues. The J segment lost 5 bases and the V segment lost 1 base, leaving 1 base of the junction unmatched. Looked up from germline, CDR1 is KGHSY and CDR2 is FQNENV. The CDR3 DNA reads as TGTGCCAGCAGCCAATTCAGGGGGACTGAAGCTTTCTTT. It yields the protein CASSQFRGTEAFF.

In DNA, the CDR3 is TGTGCCAGCAGTCCGCGACAGGGACCCCTCAGCCAGCCCCAGCATTTT. This encodes CASSPRQGPLSQPQHF. The chain couples TRBV28 to TRBJ1-5; 7 bases line up with TRBD1. CDR1 and CDR2 (germline): MDHEN, SYDVKM. CDR3 length: 16 amino acids. V lost 5 bases to trimming and J lost 7 bases; unmatched junction nucleotides: 14. The whole variable domain, filled in from reference TRBV28 and TRBJ1-5, reads DVKVTQSSRYLVKRTGEKVFLECVQDMDHENMFWYRQDPGLGLRLIYFSYDVKMKEKGDIPEGYSVSREKKERFSLILESASTNQTSMYLCASSPRQGPLSQPQHFGDGTRLSIL.

The chain joins TRBV10-2 to TRBJ1-1, with TRBD1 as a possible D gene (5 bases). The germline V and J ends were trimmed by 6 bases and 1 base, with 15 bases remaining between them. Germline CDR1 is WSHSY and CDR2 is SAAADI. CDR3 length: 15 residues. The DNA of the CDR3 is TGCGCCAGCAGAGACAGACAAGCCCCGAACACTGAAGCTTTCTTT. Encoded protein: CASRDRQAPNTEAFF.

The chain couples TRBV2 to TRBJ2-1; a possible D gene is TRBD2 (6 bases). This CDR3 comprises 15 residues. Trimming cost V 2 bases and J 4 bases, with 12 bases left between them. CDR1 is SNHLY, CDR2 FYNNEI, per germline. The CDR3 sequence: CASSEQGGLYNEQFF. CDR3 coding DNA: TGTGCCAGCAGTGAACAGGGAGGTCTATACAATGAGCAGTTCTTC.

The genes are TRBV29-1 and TRBJ2-5, with TRBD1 as a possible D gene (6 bases). Germline CDR1 reads SQVTM; CDR2 reads ANQGSEA. The CDR3 spans 13 residues. V was clipped by 6 bases and J by 2 bases, with 13 bases between them. CDR3 DNA sequence: TGCAGCGTATCCGGGACAAGACAAGAGACCCAGTACTTC. It is translated as CSVSGTRQETQYF.

V usage is TRBV19 and J usage is TRBJ1-1; TRBD1 agrees at 8 bases. The CDR3 sequence is 14 residues long. CDR1 is LNHDA, CDR2 SQIVND, per germline (reference sequence). Losses at the gene ends were 4 bases for V and 1 base for J; bases not matched to a gene: 2. The chain's CDR3 is CASSRGQANTEAFF. CDR3 nucleotide sequence: TGTGCCAGTAGTAGGGGACAGGCGAACACTGAAGCTTTCTTT.

The genes are TRBV19 and TRBJ1-2; 8 bases align to TRBD1. This CDR3 region has 13 residues. V was pared by 3 bases and J by 4 bases, with 1 base of the junction left unmatched. The germline gives CDR1 LNHDA, CDR2 SQIVND (reference sequence). The CDR3 nucleotides read TGTGCCAGTAGTATCCAGGGGGCCTATGGCTACACCTTC. It yields the protein CASSIQGAYGYTF.